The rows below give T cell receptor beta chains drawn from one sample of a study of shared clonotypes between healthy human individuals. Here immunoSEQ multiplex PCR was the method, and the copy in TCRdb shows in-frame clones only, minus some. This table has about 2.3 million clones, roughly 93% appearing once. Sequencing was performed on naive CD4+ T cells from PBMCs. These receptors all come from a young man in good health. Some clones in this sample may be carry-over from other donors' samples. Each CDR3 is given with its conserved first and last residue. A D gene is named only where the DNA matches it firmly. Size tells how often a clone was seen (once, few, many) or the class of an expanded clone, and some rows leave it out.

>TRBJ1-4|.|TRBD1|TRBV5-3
TGTGCCAGAAGCCCGGGGCTGGACAGGGGAATTGTTGTAGGTGAAAAACTGTTTTTT
CARSPGLDRGIVVGEKLFF
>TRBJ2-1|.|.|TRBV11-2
TGTGCCAGCAGGCCTCCGGGACGGAGCTCCTACAATGAGCAGTTCTTC
CASRPPGRSSYNEQFF
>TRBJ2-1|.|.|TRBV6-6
TGTGCCAGCAGTTACACAGGGAAGTCGGTCAATGAGCAGTTCTTC
CASSYTGKSVNEQFF
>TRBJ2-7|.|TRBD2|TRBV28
TGTGCCAGCAGTCCAATGACTAGCGGGAGGGGCGAGCAGTACTTC
CASSPMTSGRGEQYF
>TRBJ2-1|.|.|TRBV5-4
TGTGCCAGCAGCTTGGGGGGCCTAGGCGATGAGCAGTTCTTC
CASSLGGLGDEQFF
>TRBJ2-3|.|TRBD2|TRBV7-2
TGTGCCAGCAGCCCCCCTCGGGGCGGGAGAATGGATACGCAGTATTTT
CASSPPRGGRMDTQYF
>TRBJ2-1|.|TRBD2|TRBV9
TGTGCCAGCAGCATAGCGGGGGGCTACCACAATGAGCAGTTCTTC
CASSIAGGYHNEQFF
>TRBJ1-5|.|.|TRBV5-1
TGCGCCAGCAGCGACGCAGATGGGGTGGCCCAGCATTTT
CASSDADGVAQHF
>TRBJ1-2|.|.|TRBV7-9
TGTGCCAGCACTCCTGCGAATCGGGGGTCCTATGGCTACACCTTC
CASTPANRGSYGYTF
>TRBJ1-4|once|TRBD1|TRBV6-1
TGTGCCAGCAGTGGACCCCTCCGGGACAGGGTTATTAATGAAAAACTGTTTTTT
CASSGPLRDRVINEKLFF
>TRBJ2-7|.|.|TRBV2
TGTGCCAGCAAAGAGGGGCCATACGAGCAGTACTTC
CASKEGPYEQYF
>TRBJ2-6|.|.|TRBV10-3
TGTGCCATCAGTTTAGCTGGGGCCAACGTCCTGACTTTC
CAISLAGANVLTF
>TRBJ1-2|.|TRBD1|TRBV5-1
TGCGCCAGCAGCCAGGACAGGCCCCTGGTGTACGGCTACACCTTC
CASSQDRPLVYGYTF